One sample yielded the 21 T cell receptor beta chains listed below, sequenced in a study of neurological immune-mediated disorders. MiXCR was run by TCRdb on the 5' RACE reads, yielding one entry per CDR3 protein. The sample consists of roughly 70,000 distinct CDR3 sequences, 3.5% to 5% of them appearing once. Sequencing used PBMCs. The receptors were gathered from a man under 40 with multiple sclerosis.

At least ten counts were recorded for this clonotype. This chain connects TRBV5-6 to TRBJ1-6, with no clear D. This CDR3 comprises 13 residues. Germline V lookup: CDR1 SGHDT, CDR2 YYEEEE. V lost 5 bases to trimming and J lost 7 bases, with 10 bases between them. CDR3 amino acids: CASRAGMNSPLHF. In DNA, the CDR3 is TGTGCCAGCAGGGCGGGGATGAATTCACCCCTCCACTTT.

In this sample, this clonotype turned up many times. The chain joins TRBV12-5 to TRBJ2-3; 7 bases map to TRBD2. V lost 1 base and J lost 4; bases outside the gene matches: 5. The germline V gene has CDR1 LGHNT and CDR2 FRNRAP. This CDR3 is built from 15 residues. This CDR3 is CASGLGLAASDTQYF. The DNA for the CDR3 is TGTGCTAGTGGTTTGGGGCTAGCGGCATCAGATACGCAGTATTTT.

The table lists this clonotype with many counts. The chain recombines TRBV4-1 with TRBJ1-4; D gene uncertain. Germline V gives CDR1 MGHRA, CDR2 YSYEKL. V lost 1 base, J lost 4 bases, and 10 bases lay in between. The CDR3 contains 15 residues. CDR3 residues: CASSQAWGFNEKLFF. In nucleotides, the CDR3 is TGCGCCAGCAGCCAAGCGTGGGGATTTAATGAAAAACTGTTTTTT.

This clonotype was recorded at least ten times. The V and J genes are TRBV14 and TRBJ2-7; D is tentatively TRBD1 or TRBD2 (5 bases each). The CDR3 has 14 residues. CDR1 SGHDN and CDR2 FVKESK come from the germline V gene. Trimming pared 3 bases from V and 12 bases from J, leaving 21 bases between. The CDR3 spells CASSHIRDVGKRYF. The CDR3, as DNA: TGTGCCAGCAGCCACATCCGGGACGTAGGGAAACGGTACTTC. The variable domain in full, completed from reference TRBV14 and TRBJ2-7, reads EAGVTQFPSHSVIEKGQTVTLRCDPISGHDNLYWYRRVMGKEIKFLLHFVKESKQDESGMPNNRFLAERTGGTYSTLKVQPAELEDSGVYFCASSHIRDVGKRYFGPGTRLTVT.

This clonotype has a count of ten or more. This sequence joins TRBV5-5 and TRBJ2-3, with 7 bases that match TRBD1. The CDR3 is made up of 15 amino acids. The germline V gene has CDR1 SGHKS and CDR2 YYEKEE (reference sequence). The V gene end was trimmed by 3 bases and the J gene end by 1 base; junction bases not matched to a gene: 5. The DNA of the CDR3 is TGTGCCAGCAGCTCGACAGGGACGGGCACAGATACGCAGTATTTT. This gives the protein CASSSTGTGTDTQYF.

The V call is TRBV6-5, the J call TRBJ2-3; tentative D call: TRBD1 (5 bases). V was shortened by 6 bases and J by 1 base, with 17 bases between the two germline ends. CDR1 and CDR2 from the germline V gene are MNHEY and SVGAGI. The length of the CDR3 is 16 residues. The CDR3 DNA is TGTGCCAGCAGCCAGGATTATGGGGCTGGCACAGATACGCAGTATTTT. It is translated as CASSQDYGAGTDTQYF.

There are many counts of this clonotype. The chain carries TRBV12-3 or TRBV12-4 and TRBJ2-5; D is perhaps TRBD1 (6 bases). This CDR3 is built from 15 residues. V lost 5 bases and J 3 bases, leaving 16 bases between the germline ends. The DNA of the CDR3 is TGTGCCAGCAGTAGCCACGCCAGGGGCGAAGAGACCCAGTACTTC. Protein product: CASSSHARGEETQYF.

This clonotype showed up many times. The V call is TRBV29-1, the J call TRBJ1-4, with D unresolved. There are 12 residues in the CDR3. V gave up 1 base and J gave up 6 bases, with 6 bases separating them. Germline CDR1 reads SQVTM; CDR2 reads ANQGSEA. The CDR3 DNA reads as TGCAGCGTTGAAGGGACGGATGAAAAACTGTTTTTT. Its translation: CSVEGTDEKLFF. The whole variable domain, filled in from reference TRBV29-1 and TRBJ1-4, reads SAVISQKPSRDICQRGTSLTIQCQVDSQVTMMFWYRQQPGQSLTLIATANQGSEATYESGFVIDKFPISRPNLTFSTLTVSNMSPEDSSIYLCSVEGTDEKLFFGSGTQLSVL.

This clonotype was observed many times. The rearrangement links TRBV12-3 or TRBV12-4 to TRBJ1-1; no clear D gene. CDR3 size: 14 residues. Trimming shortened V by 1 base and J by 5 bases, and 11 bases separated the two germline ends. The CDR3 is CASSLGLGGTEAFF. As DNA, the CDR3 is TGTGCCAGCAGTTTAGGGTTGGGTGGTACTGAAGCTTTCTTT.

In this sample, this clonotype turned up many times. V gene TRBV20-1 combines with J gene TRBJ2-7; 8 bases are shared with TRBD2. The CDR3 covers 10 residues. The V segment lost 6 bases and the J segment 7 bases; nucleotides outside the gene matches: 2. In germline, CDR1 is DFQATT, CDR2 SNEGSKA (reference sequence). Here the CDR3 reads CSAGTREQYF. CDR3 bases: TGCAGTGCGGGGACTAGGGAGCAGTACTTC.

At least ten counts were recorded for this clonotype. V gene TRBV7-2 combines with J gene TRBJ2-1, with D hard to call. The CDR3 length is 15 residues. Trimming stripped 1 base from V and 6 bases from J, with 13 bases between. The V gene's germline CDR1 is SGHTA and CDR2 FQGNSA. The CDR3 coding sequence is TGTGCCAGCAGCTTAGTTAGCCATTCCGGCAATGAGCAGTTCTTC. Protein: CASSLVSHSGNEQFF.

This clonotype was picked up many times. V gene TRBV20-1 combines with J gene TRBJ2-1; 8 bases agree with TRBD1. Per germline, CDR1 DFQATT and CDR2 SNEGSKA (reference sequence). This CDR3 spans 17 amino acids. After removal of 2 bases from V and 6 bases from J, the junction contained 15 bases not matched to a gene. The CDR3 here is CSARRPGARTGRNEQFF. For the CDR3, the DNA is TGCAGTGCTAGAAGACCAGGGGCCCGGACAGGGCGCAATGAGCAGTTCTTC.

This clonotype was picked up many times. The chain has TRBV10-1 and TRBJ1-1, with D hard to call. This CDR3 has 13 residues. Trimming cost V 3 bases and J 4 bases, with 9 bases left between them. Germline CDR1 and CDR2: WNHNN and SYGVQD (reference sequence). The CDR3 nucleotides are TGCGCCAGCAGTGACCCAGGAGGCACTGAAGCTTTCTTT. Protein: CASSDPGGTEAFF.

This clonotype was counted at least ten times. V and J are TRBV5-1 and TRBJ2-7; 9 bases match TRBD2. The J segment lost 3 bases and the V segment lost 1 base, leaving 8 bases of the junction unmatched. CDR3 length equals 16 residues. CDR1 and CDR2 (germline): SGHRS, YFSETQ. CDR3 sequence reads: CASSLSGGGEYYEQYF. As DNA, the CDR3 is TGCGCCAGCAGCTTGAGCGGCGGGGGGGAGTACTACGAGCAGTACTTC. Filled out from reference TRBV5-1 and TRBJ2-7, the complete variable domain reads KAGVTQTPRYLIKTRGQQVTLSCSPISGHRSVSWYQQTPGQGLQFLFEYFSETQRNKGNFPGRFSGRQFSNSRSEMNVSTLELGDSALYLCASSLSGGGEYYEQYFGPGTRLTVT.

This clonotype showed up many times. The chain uses TRBV3-1 and TRBJ2-3, with 8 bases lining up with TRBD2. V lost 1 base, J lost 7 bases, and 7 bases stayed unmatched. The germline gives CDR1 LGHDT, CDR2 YNNKEL (reference sequence). The CDR3 totals 15 residues. DNA of the CDR3: TGTGCCAGCAGCCAAGTTAGGGAGCGGGGGCATACGCAGTATTTT. Translation gives CASSQVRERGHTQYF.

This clonotype was seen at least ten times. CDR3 protein: CAISESRNRAGGYTF. The DNA for the CDR3 is TGTGCCATCAGTGAGTCGAGAAACAGGGCAGGAGGCTACACCTTC. This chain links TRBV10-3 with TRBJ1-2; TRBD1 is a possible D gene (6 bases). This CDR3 has 15 residues. Germline V CDR1 and CDR2: ENHRY, SYGVKD. Trimming pared 0 bases from V and 8 bases from J, leaving 16 bases between.

This clonotype showed up many times. The chain links TRBV4-2 to TRBJ2-2; D possibly corresponds to TRBD2 (6 bases). The CDR3 spans 17 residues. Per germline, CDR1 LGHNA and CDR2 YNFKEQ. The ends were cut back, 0 bases at V and 4 bases at J, with 15 bases in the middle. The CDR3 loop reads CASSQDRQRATTGELFF. CDR3 DNA sequence: TGTGCCAGCAGCCAAGATCGGCAGCGGGCGACCACCGGGGAGCTGTTTTTT.

This clonotype was found many times. V usage is TRBV5-1 and J usage is TRBJ1-1; 7 nucleotides match TRBD1. The V and J ends lost 4 bases and 8 bases, in that order; junction bases with no gene match: 5. Per germline, CDR1 SGHRS and CDR2 YFSETQ. This CDR3 region has 12 residues. This CDR3 is CASSHGTDEAFF. CDR3 DNA: TGCGCCAGCAGCCACGGGACAGACGAAGCTTTCTTT.

The sample holds many counts of this clonotype. The chain uses TRBV2 and TRBJ2-3; D is unresolved. V gave up 5 bases and J gave up 10 bases, with 10 bases separating them. Germline V gene data show CDR1 as SNHLY and CDR2 as FYNNEI. The CDR3 totals 11 residues. The CDR3 DNA reads TGTGCCAGCAGTCCGCGGTACTCGCAGTATTTT. Protein sequence: CASSPRYSQYF.

This clonotype has ten or more counts. The chain joins TRBV7-9 to TRBJ2-7, with D possibly being TRBD2 (6 bases). The germline V and J ends were trimmed by 4 bases and 2 bases, with 18 bases remaining between them. Germline loops: CDR1 SEHNR, CDR2 FQNEAQ (reference sequence). This CDR3 is built from 16 residues. CDR3 protein: CASSSSPGTATYEQYF. CDR3 coding DNA: TGTGCCAGCAGCTCATCCCCCGGGACTGCAACCTACGAGCAGTACTTC.

This clonotype was seen repeatedly, ten times or more. The chain couples TRBV5-1 to TRBJ2-2, with 11 positions matching TRBD2. V shed 0 bases and J 2 bases; nucleotides not matched to a gene: 6. Germline loops: CDR1 SGHRS, CDR2 YFSETQ. CDR3 length equals 18 residues. The CDR3 loop reads CASSLGLAGGPNTGELFF. The CDR3 region has the DNA TGCGCCAGCAGCTTGGGCCTAGCGGGGGGTCCAAACACCGGGGAGCTGTTTTTT.